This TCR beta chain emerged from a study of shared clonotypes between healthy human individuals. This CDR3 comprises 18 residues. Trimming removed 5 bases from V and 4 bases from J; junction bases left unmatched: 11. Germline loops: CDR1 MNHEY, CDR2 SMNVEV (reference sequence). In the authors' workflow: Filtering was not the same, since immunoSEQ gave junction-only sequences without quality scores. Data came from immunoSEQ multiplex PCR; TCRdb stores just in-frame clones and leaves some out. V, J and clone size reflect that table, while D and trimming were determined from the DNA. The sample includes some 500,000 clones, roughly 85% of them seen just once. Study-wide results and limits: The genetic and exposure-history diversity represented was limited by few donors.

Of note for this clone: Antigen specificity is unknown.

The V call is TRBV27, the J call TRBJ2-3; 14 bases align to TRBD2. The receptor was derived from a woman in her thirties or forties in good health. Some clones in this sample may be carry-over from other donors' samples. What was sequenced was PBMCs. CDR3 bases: TGTGCCAGCAGTATCCACCCGGGACTAGCGGGAGTGGCAGATACGCAGTATTTT. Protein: CASSIHPGLAGVADTQYF.